These T cell receptor beta chains were read from a single sample in a study of blood T cell repertoires in COVID-19. The data were produced by immunoSEQ multiplex PCR, yet TCRdb's version contains in-frame clones alone and is incomplete. The sample holds around 190,000 clones, 80% to 90% seen once. Sequenced: peripheral blood. The source is a man between 50 and 59 years old with active or convalescent COVID-19. Each CDR3 is given with its conserved first and last residue. The order of the fields is clone size, CDR3 length, J gene, V gene, D gene, CDR3 protein, CDR3 DNA. The D gene is left open where the match is weak. Size is omitted from some rows. Given values are once, few, many or a class for expanded clones.

abundance: NA; len: 16; j_gene: TRBJ2-3; v_gene: TRBV6-5; d_gene: NA; CDR3aa: CASSYSWTVSTDTQYF; CDR3nt: TGTGCCAGCAGTTACTCGTGGACAGTAAGCACAGATACGCAGTATTTT
abundance: NA; len: 17; j_gene: TRBJ2-2; v_gene: TRBV3-1/TRBV3-2; d_gene: TRBD2; CDR3aa: CASSQGSGGSRTGELFF; CDR3nt: TGTGCCAGCAGCCAGGGCTCGGGGGGATCGAGGACCGGGGAGCTGTTTTTT
abundance: NA; len: 16; j_gene: TRBJ2-7; v_gene: TRBV7-9; d_gene: TRBD2; CDR3aa: CASSSWTSGRAYEQYF; CDR3nt: TGTGCCAGCAGCTCCTGGACTAGCGGGAGGGCTTACGAGCAGTACTTC
abundance: NA; len: 15; j_gene: TRBJ1-5; v_gene: TRBV30; d_gene: TRBD1; CDR3aa: CAWSVRGTGVQPQHF; CDR3nt: TGTGCCTGGAGTGTACGAGGGACAGGGGTACAGCCCCAGCATTTT
abundance: NA; len: 14; j_gene: TRBJ2-1; v_gene: TRBV7-6; d_gene: NA; CDR3aa: CASSPDDRYNEQFF; CDR3nt: TGTGCCAGCAGCCCAGACGACAGATACAATGAGCAGTTCTTC
abundance: few; len: 16; j_gene: TRBJ2-7; v_gene: TRBV19; d_gene: NA; CDR3aa: CASSIADGGAAYEQYF; CDR3nt: TGTGCCAGTAGTATAGCCGATGGTGGGGCGGCCTACGAGCAGTACTTC
abundance: NA; len: 22; j_gene: TRBJ1-2; v_gene: TRBV7-4; d_gene: NA; CDR3aa: CASFRDRRQTMATPSVRYGYTF; CDR3nt: NA
abundance: NA; len: 18; j_gene: TRBJ2-7; v_gene: TRBV7-6; d_gene: TRBD2; CDR3aa: CASSGTGLAGGRSYEQYF; CDR3nt: TGTGCCAGCAGTGGGACGGGACTAGCGGGAGGTCGTTCCTACGAGCAGTACTTC
abundance: NA; len: 14; j_gene: TRBJ2-1; v_gene: TRBV3-1/TRBV3-2; d_gene: NA; CDR3aa: CASSHPRDKNEQFF; CDR3nt: TGTGCCAGCAGCCATCCCCGGGACAAGAATGAGCAGTTCTTC
abundance: NA; len: 14; j_gene: TRBJ2-2; v_gene: TRBV7-9; d_gene: TRBD1; CDR3aa: CARTGTANTGELFF; CDR3nt: TGTGCCAGGACAGGGACAGCCAACACCGGGGAGCTGTTTTTT
abundance: NA; len: 12; j_gene: TRBJ1-5; v_gene: TRBV2; d_gene: NA; CDR3aa: CASRGGSQPQHF; CDR3nt: TGTGCCAGCAGGGGGGGGTCTCAGCCCCAGCATTTT
abundance: NA; len: 16; j_gene: TRBJ1-1; v_gene: TRBV3-1/TRBV3-2; d_gene: TRBD1; CDR3aa: CASSPGTGLMDTEAFF; CDR3nt: TGTGCCAGCAGCCCCGGGACAGGGTTAATGGACACTGAAGCTTTCTTT
abundance: NA; len: 14; j_gene: TRBJ1-1; v_gene: TRBV5-1; d_gene: NA; CDR3aa: CASSFGSMNTEAFF; CDR3nt: TGCGCCAGCAGCTTTGGCAGTATGAACACTGAAGCTTTCTTT
abundance: NA; len: 17; j_gene: TRBJ1-4; v_gene: TRBV7-2; d_gene: NA; CDR3aa: CASSLGAGVGTNEKLFF; CDR3nt: TGTGCCAGCAGCTTAGGGGCAGGGGTGGGAACTAATGAAAAACTGTTTTTT
abundance: NA; len: 16; j_gene: TRBJ1-5; v_gene: TRBV28; d_gene: NA; CDR3aa: CASRTPGLEVYQPQHF; CDR3nt: TGTGCCAGCAGAACTCCGGGACTTGAGGTGTATCAGCCCCAGCATTTT
abundance: NA; len: 13; j_gene: TRBJ1-2; v_gene: TRBV11-2; d_gene: NA; CDR3aa: CASSSSLGYGYTF; CDR3nt: TGTGCCAGCAGCTCCTCACTAGGCTATGGCTACACCTTC